This record looks at one TCR beta chain sequence and its context. This clonotype has ten or more counts. Its antigen is unknown. No much larger clone is present one base from it, and per-base qualities are unavailable. The germline ends are 7 bases apart after V is trimmed by 1 base and J by 0 bases. Including cysteine and phenylalanine, the CDR3 has 16 amino acids. Only the CDR3 DNA is retained, 48 bases long and in frame from the first base. The germline V gene provides CDR1 SGHTA and CDR2 FQGNSA. Libraries were prepared through PCR. The data were produced on an Illumina HiSeq 2500. To normalize quantification of the TCRbeta repertoire, the TCR libraries were built with molecular barcoding that relied on unique molecular identifiers. Using fastp at Q25 and MiXCR, TCRdb reprocessed the public reads and kept productive beta chains. Duplicate CDR3 protein sequences are folded into a single record with the most common DNA and genes. The table for this sample lists 170,000 or so distinct CDR3 sequences; around 7% of them were counted only once. Jointly, the top ten make up around 3% of the sample.

This sample was included in a study of T-cell reconstitution after alpha-beta-depleted transplantation in children (dated by TCRdb to about 2016). Background on the whole study: Using TCR repertoire profiling, the study followed T-cell immune reconstitution in a quantitative way in children after TCRalphabeta/CD19-depleted allogeneic hematopoietic cell transplantation.

The material was PBMCs from the stem cell graft donor, obtained from the stem cell graft. The rearranged segments are TRBV7-2 and TRBJ1-6; too little of a D gene remains to name it. The clonotype comes from a human donor who donated a stem cell graft to a child with Wiskott-Aldrich syndrome. The nucleotide sequence is given as TGTGCCAGCAGCTTAGAGTCGAGCTCCTATAATTCACCCCTCCACTTT. Translated, this is CASSLESSSYNSPLHF.